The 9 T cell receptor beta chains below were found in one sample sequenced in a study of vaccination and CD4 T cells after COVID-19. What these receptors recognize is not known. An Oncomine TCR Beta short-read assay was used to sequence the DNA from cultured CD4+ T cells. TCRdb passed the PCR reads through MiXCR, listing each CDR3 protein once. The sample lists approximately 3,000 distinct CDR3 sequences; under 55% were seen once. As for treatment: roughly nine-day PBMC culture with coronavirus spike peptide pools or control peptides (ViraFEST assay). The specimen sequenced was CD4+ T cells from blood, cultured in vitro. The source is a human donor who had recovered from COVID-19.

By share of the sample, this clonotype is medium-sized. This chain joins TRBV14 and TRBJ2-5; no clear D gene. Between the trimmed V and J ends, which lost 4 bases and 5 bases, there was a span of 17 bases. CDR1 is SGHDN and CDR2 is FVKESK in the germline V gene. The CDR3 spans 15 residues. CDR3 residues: CASSRSGPLRETQYF. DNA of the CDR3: TGTGCCAGCAGCCGATCAGGACCCCTCCGGGAGACCCAGTACTTC.

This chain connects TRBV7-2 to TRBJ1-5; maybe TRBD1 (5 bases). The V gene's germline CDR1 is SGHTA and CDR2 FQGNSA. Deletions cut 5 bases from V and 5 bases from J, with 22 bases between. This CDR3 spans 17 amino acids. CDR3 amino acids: CASSPGQGLYVDQPQHF. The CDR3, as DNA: TGTGCCAGCAGCCCTGGCCAGGGTCTTTACGTGGATCAGCCCCAGCATTTT.

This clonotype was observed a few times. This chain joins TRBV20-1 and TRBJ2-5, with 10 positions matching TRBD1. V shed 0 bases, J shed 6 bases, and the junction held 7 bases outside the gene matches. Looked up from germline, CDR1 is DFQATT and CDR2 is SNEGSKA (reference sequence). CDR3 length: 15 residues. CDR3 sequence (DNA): TGCAGTGCTAGAGACCCGACAGGGGGCGGAAAGACCCAGTACTTC. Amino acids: CSARDPTGGGKTQYF.

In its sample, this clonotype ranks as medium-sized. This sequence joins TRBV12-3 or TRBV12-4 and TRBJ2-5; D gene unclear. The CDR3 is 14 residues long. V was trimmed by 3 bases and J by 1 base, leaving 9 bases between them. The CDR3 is CASSFLGPQETQYF. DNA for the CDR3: TGTGCCAGCAGTTTCTTGGGCCCCCAAGAGACCCAGTACTTC.

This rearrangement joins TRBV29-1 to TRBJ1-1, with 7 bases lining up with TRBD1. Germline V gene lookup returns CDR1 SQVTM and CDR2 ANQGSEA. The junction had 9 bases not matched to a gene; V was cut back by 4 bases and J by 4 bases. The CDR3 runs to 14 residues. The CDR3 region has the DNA TGCAGCGTTGTCAGGGCAGGGGGTGGCACTGAAGCTTTCTTT. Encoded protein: CSVVRAGGGTEAFF.

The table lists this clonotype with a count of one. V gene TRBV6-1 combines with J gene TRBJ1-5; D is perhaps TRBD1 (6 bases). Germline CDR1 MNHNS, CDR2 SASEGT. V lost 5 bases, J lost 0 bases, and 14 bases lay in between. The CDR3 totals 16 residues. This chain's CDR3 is CASSKRTAASNQPQHF. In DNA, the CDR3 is TGTGCCAGCAGTAAAAGGACAGCCGCTAGCAATCAGCCCCAGCATTTT.

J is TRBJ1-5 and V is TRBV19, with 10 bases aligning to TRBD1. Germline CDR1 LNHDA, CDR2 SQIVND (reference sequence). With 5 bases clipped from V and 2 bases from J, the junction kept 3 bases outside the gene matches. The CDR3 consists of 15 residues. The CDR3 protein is CASSPDRGRNQPQHF. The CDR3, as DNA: TGTGCCAGTAGTCCAGACAGGGGGCGCAATCAGCCCCAGCATTTT.

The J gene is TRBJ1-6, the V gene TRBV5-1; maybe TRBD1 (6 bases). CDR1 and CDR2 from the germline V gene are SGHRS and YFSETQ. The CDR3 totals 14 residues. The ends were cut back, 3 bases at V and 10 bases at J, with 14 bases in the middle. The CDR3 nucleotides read TGCGCCAGCAGCTCGGACAGCGGTCTCTCACCCCTCCACTTT. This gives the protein CASSSDSGLSPLHF.

The CDR3 is CASSGQGNLQETQYF. The CDR3 nucleotides read TGTGCCAGCAGCGGACAGGGTAACCTACAAGAGACCCAGTACTTC. The chain recombines TRBV2 with TRBJ2-5; 8 bases are shared with TRBD1. This CDR3 comprises 15 residues. Germline V gives CDR1 SNHLY, CDR2 FYNNEI. With 6 bases clipped from V and 2 bases from J, the junction kept 8 bases outside the gene matches.